This T cell receptor (beta chain) came from a study of chemoradiotherapy in HPV16-positive cancers. The method was immunoSEQ multiplex PCR; TCRdb's version includes in-frame clones alone and lacks a portion of them. The data contain around 20,000 clones, 85% to 90% of them singletons. Sequences were derived from blood, sampled from a patient who underwent chemoradiotherapy. The sequence was obtained from a human donor with HPV-associated anogenital cancer.

The CDR3 is CASSPRQNTGELFF. The CDR3 DNA sequence: TGTGCCAGCTCACCTAGACAGAACACCGGGGAGCTGTTTTTT. The rearrangement joins TRBV18 to TRBJ2-2; the D is unclear. The CDR3 is 14 amino acids. V was cut by 3 bases and J by 1 base, with 6 bases left in between. In germline, CDR1 is KGHSH, CDR2 LQKENI.